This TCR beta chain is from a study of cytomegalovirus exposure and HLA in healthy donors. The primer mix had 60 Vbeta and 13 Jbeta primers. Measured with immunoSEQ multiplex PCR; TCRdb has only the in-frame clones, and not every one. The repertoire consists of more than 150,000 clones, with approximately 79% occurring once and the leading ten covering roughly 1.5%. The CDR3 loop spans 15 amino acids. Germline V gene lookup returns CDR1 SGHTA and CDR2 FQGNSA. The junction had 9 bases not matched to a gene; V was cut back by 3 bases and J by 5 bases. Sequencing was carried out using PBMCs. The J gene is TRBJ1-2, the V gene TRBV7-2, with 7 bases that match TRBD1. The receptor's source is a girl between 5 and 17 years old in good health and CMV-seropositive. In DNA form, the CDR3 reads TGTGCCAGCAGCTTGTCACCGGGACAGAGTTATGGCTACACCTTC. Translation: CASSLSPGQSYGYTF.